This T cell receptor beta chain came from a study of T cells after yellow fever vaccination. The CDR3 covers 16 residues. CDR1 is KGHSH and CDR2 is LQKENI in the germline V gene. The V and J ends lost 3 bases and 1 base, in that order; junction bases with no gene match: 3. TCRdb re-called the 5' RACE reads with MiXCR, one entry per CDR3 protein. This table has around 530,000 distinct CDR3 sequences, roughly a sixth appearing once. The receptor was isolated from a young man who received the YFV17D yellow fever vaccine. Sequencing was performed on PBMCs, taken 4 to 5 days after the first yellow fever vaccination. The V gene is TRBV18, the J gene TRBJ2-1, with 10 positions matching TRBD2. The CDR3 bases are TGTGCCAGCTCACCCCTACTAGCGGGGTCCTACAATGAGCAGTTCTTC. It encodes CASSPLLAGSYNEQFF.